This T cell receptor beta chain was observed in a study of blood T cell repertoires in COVID-19. Looking at the study overall: The study drew acute and convalescent COVID-19 samples from the United States, Italy and Spain. Sample material is recorded as cDNA or gDNA derived from T cells, B-cell-depleted T cells, or PBMCs.

Per the original data handling: Reference gene primer amplification gave nucleated cell count estimates. The data were produced by immunoSEQ multiplex PCR, yet TCRdb's version contains in-frame clones alone and is incomplete. That table is the source of V, J and clone size, and D and trimming were worked out from the DNA. The sample holds approximately 90,000 clones, approximately 80% seen once. Input material: peripheral blood. This TCR came from a human donor in a cohort sampled during active COVID-19.

The DNA for the CDR3 is TGTGCCAGCAAGGACAGGAACACCGGGGAGCTGTTTTTT. Translating it yields CASKDRNTGELFF. This chain joins TRBV7-3 and TRBJ2-2; possibly TRBD1 for D (6 bases). This CDR3 contains 13 residues. Between the trimmed V and J ends, which lost 7 bases and 1 base, there was a span of 7 bases. Per the germline V gene, CDR1 is SGHTA and CDR2 is FQGTGA. The variable domain in full, with the rest retrieved from reference TRBV7-3 and TRBJ2-2, is GAGVSQTPSNKVTEKGKYVELRCDPISGHTALYWYRQSLGQGPEFLIYFQGTGAADDSGLPNDRFFAVRPEGSVSTLKIQRTERGDSAVYLCASKDRNTGELFFGEGSRLTVL.